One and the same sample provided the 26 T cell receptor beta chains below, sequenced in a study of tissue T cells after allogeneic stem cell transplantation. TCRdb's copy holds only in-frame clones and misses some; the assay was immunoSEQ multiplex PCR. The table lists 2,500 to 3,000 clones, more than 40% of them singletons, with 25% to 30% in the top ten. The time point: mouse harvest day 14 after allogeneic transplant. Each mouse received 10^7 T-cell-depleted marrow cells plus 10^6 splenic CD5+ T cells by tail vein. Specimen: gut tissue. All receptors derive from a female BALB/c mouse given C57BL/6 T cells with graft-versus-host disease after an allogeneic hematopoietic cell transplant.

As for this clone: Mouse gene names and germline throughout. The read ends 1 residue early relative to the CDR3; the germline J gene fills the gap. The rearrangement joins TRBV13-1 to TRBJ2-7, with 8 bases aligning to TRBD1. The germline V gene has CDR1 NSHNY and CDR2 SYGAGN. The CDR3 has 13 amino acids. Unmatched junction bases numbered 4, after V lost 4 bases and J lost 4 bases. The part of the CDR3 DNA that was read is TGTGCCAGCAGTCAAGACAGGGGTTATGAACAGTAC. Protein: CASSQDRGYEQY. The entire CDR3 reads CASSQDRGYEQYF.

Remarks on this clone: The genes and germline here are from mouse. CDR3 residues: CASSRTVSNERLFF. The sequenced part of the CDR3 DNA is TGTGCCAGCAGTCGGACAGTTTCCAACGAAAGATTATTT. The V and J genes are TRBV26 and TRBJ1-4; D possibly corresponds to TRBD1 (6 bases). The CDR3 end is not reached by the read, which stops 1 residue before it; the germline J gene fills it in. The CDR3 runs 14 residues. CDR1 KGHPV and CDR2 FQNQEV come from the germline V gene (reference sequence). Trimming shortened V by 4 bases and J by 0 bases, and 6 bases separated the two germline ends.

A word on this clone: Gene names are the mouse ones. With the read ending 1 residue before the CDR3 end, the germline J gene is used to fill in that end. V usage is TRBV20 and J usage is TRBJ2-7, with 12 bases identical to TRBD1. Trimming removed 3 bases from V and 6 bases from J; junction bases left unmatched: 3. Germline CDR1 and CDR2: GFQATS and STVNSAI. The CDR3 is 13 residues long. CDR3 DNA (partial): TGTGGTGCTAGTCGGGACAGGGGGCTTGAACAGTAC. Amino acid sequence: CGASRDRGLEQY. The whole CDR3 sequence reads CGASRDRGLEQYF. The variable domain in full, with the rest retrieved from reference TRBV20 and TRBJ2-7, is GALVYQYPRRTICKSGTSMRMECQAVGFQATSVAWYRQSPQKTFELIALSTVNSAIKYEQNFTQEKFPISHPNLSFSSMTVLNAYLEDRGLYLCGASRDRGLEQYFGPGTRLTVL.

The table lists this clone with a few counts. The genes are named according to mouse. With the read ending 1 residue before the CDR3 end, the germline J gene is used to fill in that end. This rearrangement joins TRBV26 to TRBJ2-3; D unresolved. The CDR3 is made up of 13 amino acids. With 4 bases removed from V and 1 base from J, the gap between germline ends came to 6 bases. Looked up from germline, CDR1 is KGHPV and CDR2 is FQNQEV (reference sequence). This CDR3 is CASSPQRAETLYF. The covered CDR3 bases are TGTGCCAGCAGTCCCCAGCGTGCAGAAACGCTGTAT.

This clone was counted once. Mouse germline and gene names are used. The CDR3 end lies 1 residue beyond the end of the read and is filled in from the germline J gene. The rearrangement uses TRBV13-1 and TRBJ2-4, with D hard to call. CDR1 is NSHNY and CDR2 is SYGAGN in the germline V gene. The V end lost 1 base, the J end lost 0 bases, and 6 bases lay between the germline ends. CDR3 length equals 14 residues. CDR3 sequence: CASSDPPSQNTLYF. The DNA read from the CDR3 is TGTGCCAGCAGTGATCCCCCTAGTCAAAACACCTTGTAC.

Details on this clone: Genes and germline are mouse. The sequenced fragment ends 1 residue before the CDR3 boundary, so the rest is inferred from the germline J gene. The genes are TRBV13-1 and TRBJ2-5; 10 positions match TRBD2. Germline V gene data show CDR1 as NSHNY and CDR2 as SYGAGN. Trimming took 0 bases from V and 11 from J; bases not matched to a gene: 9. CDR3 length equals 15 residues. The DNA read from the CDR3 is TGTGCCAGCAGTGATGCCGGGACTGGGGACCATGACCAGTAC. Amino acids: CASSDAGTGDHDQY. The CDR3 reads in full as CASSDAGTGDHDQYF.

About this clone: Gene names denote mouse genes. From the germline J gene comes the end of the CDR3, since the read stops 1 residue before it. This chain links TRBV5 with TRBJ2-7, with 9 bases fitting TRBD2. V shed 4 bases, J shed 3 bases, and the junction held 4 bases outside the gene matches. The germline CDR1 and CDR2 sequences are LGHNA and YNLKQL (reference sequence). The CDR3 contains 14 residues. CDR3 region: CASSLTGGRYEQYF. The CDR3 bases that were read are TGTGCCAGCAGCCTCACTGGGGGGCGCTATGAACAGTAC.

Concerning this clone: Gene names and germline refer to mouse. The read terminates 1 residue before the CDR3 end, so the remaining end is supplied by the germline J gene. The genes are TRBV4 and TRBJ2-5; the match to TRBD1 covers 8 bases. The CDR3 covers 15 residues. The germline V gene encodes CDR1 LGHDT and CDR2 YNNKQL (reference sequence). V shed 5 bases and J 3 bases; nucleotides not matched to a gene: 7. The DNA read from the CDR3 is TGTGCCAGCAGCCCGTCAGGGGGCAGGCAAGACACCCAGTAC. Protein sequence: CASSPSGGRQDTQY. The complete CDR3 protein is CASSPSGGRQDTQYF.

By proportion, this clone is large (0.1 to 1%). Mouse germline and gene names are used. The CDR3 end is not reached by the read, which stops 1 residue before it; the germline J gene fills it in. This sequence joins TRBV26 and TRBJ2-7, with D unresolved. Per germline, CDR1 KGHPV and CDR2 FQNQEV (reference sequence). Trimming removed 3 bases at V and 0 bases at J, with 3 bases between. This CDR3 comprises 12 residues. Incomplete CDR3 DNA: TGTGCCAGCAGTCTTGGCTCCTATGAACAGTAC. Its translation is CASSLGSYEQY. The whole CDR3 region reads CASSLGSYEQYF.

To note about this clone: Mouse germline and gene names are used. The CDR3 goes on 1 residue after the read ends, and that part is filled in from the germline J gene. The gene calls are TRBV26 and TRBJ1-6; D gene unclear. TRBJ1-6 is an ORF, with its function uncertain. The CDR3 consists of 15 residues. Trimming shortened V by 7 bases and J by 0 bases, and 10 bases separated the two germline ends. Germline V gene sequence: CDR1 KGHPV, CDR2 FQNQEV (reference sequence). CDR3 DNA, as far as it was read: TGTGCCAGCACCCCGACGGATTCCTATAATTCGCCCCTCTAC. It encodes CASTPTDSYNSPLY. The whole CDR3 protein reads CASTPTDSYNSPLYF.

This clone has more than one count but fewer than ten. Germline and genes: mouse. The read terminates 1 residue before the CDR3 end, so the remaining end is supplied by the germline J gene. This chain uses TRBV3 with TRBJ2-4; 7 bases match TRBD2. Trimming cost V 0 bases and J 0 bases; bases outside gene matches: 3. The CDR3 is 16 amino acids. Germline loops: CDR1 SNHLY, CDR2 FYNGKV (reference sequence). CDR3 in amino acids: CASSLASGGSQNTLYF. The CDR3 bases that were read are TGTGCCAGCAGCTTAGCGTCTGGGGGAAGTCAAAACACCTTGTAC.

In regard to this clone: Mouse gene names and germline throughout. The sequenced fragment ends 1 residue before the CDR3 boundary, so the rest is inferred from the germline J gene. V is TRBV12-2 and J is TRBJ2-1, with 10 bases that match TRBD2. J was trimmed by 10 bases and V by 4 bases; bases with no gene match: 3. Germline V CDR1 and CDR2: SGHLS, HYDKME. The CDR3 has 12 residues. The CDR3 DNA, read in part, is TGTGCCAGCTCCCGGACTGGGGGAGAGCAGTTC. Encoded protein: CASSRTGGEQF. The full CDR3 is CASSRTGGEQFF.

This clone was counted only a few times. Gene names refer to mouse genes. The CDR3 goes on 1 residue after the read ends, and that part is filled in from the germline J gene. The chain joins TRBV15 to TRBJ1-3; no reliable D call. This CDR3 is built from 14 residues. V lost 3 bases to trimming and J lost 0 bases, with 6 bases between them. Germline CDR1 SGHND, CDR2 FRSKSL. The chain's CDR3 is CASSLGSSGNTLYF. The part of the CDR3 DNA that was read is TGTGCCAGCAGTTTGGGCAGTTCTGGAAATACGCTCTAT.

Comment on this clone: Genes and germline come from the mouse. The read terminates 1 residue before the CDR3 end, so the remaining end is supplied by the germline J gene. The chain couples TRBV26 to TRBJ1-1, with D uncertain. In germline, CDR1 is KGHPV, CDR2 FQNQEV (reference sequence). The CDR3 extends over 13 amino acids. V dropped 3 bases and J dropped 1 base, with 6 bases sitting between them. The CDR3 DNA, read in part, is TGTGCCAGCAGTCTAAGGGTAAACACAGAAGTCTTC. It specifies CASSLRVNTEVF. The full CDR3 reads CASSLRVNTEVFF. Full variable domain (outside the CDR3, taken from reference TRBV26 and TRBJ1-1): NSKVIQTPRYLVKGQGQKAKMRCIPEKGHPVVFWYQQNKNNEFKFLINFQNQEVLQQIDMTEKRFSAECPSNSPCSLEIQSSEAGDSALYLCASSLRVNTEVFFGKGTRLTVV.

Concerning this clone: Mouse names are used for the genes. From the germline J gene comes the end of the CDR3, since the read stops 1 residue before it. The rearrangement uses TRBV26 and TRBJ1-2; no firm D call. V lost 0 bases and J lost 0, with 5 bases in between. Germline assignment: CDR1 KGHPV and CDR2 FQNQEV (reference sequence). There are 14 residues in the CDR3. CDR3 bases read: TGTGCCAGCAGTCTGTCGATGGCAAACTCCGACTACACC. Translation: CASSLSMANSDYT. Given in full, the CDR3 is CASSLSMANSDYTF.

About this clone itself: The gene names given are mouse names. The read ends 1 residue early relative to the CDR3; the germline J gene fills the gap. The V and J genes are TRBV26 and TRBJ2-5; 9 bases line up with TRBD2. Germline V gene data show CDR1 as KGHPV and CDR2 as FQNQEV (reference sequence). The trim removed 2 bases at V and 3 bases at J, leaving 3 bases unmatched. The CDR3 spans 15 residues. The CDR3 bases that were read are TGTGCCAGCAGTCTGGCCGGGACTGGGCAAGACACCCAGTAC. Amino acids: CASSLAGTGQDTQY. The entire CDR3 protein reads CASSLAGTGQDTQYF.

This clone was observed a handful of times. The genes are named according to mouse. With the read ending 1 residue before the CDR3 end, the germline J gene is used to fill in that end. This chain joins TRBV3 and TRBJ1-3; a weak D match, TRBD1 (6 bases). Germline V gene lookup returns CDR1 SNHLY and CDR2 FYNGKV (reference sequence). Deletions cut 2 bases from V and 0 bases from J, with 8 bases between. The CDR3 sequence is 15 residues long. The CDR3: CASSLTGNSGNTLYF. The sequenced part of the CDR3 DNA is TGTGCCAGCAGCTTAACAGGGAATTCTGGAAATACGCTCTAT.

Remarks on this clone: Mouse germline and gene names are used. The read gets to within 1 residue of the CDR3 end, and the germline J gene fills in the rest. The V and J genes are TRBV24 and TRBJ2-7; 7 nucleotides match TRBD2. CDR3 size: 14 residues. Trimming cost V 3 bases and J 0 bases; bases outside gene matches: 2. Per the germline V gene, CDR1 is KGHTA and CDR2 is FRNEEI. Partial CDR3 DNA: TGTGCCAGCAGTCTCGACTGGGACTCCTATGAACAGTAC. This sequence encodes CASSLDWDSYEQY. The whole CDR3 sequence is CASSLDWDSYEQYF.

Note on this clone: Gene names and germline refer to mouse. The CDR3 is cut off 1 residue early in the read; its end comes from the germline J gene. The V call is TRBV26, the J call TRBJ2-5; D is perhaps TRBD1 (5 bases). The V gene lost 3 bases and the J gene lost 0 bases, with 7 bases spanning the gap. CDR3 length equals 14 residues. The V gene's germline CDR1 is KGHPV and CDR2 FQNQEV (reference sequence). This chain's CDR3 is CASSLGHNQDTQYF. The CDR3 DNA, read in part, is TGTGCCAGCAGTCTCGGACACAACCAAGACACCCAGTAC.

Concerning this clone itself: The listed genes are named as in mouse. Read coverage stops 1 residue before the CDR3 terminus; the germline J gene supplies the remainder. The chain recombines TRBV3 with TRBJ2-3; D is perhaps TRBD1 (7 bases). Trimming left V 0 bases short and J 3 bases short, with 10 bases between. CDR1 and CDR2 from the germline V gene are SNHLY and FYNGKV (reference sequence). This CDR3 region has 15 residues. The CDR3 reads CASSLAGGRAETLYF. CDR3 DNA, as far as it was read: TGTGCCAGCAGCTTAGCAGGGGGCCGGGCAGAAACGCTGTAT.

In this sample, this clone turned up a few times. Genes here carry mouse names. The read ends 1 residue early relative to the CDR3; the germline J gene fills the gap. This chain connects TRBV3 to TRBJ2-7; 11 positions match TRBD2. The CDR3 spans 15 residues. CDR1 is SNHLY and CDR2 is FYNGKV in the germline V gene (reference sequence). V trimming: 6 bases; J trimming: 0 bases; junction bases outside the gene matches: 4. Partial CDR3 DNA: TGTGCCAGCAGTCGGACTGGGGGGCACTCCTATGAACAGTAC. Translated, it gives CASSRTGGHSYEQY. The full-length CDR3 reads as CASSRTGGHSYEQYF.

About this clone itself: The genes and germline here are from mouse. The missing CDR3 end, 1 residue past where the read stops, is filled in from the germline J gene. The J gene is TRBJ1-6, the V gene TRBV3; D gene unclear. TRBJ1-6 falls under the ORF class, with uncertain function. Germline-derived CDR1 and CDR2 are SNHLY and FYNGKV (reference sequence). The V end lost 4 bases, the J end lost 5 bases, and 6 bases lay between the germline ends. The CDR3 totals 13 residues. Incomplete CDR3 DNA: TGTGCCAGCAGCTCGACAAATAATTCGCCCCTCTAC. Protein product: CASSSTNNSPLY. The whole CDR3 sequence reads CASSSTNNSPLYF.

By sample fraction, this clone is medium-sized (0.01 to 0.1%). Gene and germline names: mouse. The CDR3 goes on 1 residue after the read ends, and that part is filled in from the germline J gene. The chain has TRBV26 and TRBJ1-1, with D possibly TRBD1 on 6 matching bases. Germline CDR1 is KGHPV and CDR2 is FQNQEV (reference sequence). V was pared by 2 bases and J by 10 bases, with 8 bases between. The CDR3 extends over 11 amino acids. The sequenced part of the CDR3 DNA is TGTGCCAGCAGTCTGGCAGGGGCAGTCTTC. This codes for CASSLAGAVF. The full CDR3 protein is CASSLAGAVFF.

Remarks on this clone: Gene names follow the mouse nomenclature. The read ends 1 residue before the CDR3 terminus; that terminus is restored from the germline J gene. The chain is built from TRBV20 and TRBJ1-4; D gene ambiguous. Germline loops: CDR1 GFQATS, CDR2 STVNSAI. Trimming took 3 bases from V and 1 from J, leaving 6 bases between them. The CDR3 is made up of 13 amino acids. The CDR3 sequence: CGARLNSNERLFF. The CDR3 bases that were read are TGTGGTGCTAGACTGAATTCCAACGAAAGATTATTT.

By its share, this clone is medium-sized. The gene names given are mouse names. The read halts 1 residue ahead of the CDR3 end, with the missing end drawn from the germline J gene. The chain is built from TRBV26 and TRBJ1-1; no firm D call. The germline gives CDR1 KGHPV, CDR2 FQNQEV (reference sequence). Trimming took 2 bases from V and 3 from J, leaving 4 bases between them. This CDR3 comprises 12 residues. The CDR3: CASSLPDTEVFF. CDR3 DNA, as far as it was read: TGTGCCAGCAGTCTGCCAGACACAGAAGTCTTC. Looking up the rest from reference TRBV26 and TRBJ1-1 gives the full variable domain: NSKVIQTPRYLVKGQGQKAKMRCIPEKGHPVVFWYQQNKNNEFKFLINFQNQEVLQQIDMTEKRFSAECPSNSPCSLEIQSSEAGDSALYLCASSLPDTEVFFGKGTRLTVV.

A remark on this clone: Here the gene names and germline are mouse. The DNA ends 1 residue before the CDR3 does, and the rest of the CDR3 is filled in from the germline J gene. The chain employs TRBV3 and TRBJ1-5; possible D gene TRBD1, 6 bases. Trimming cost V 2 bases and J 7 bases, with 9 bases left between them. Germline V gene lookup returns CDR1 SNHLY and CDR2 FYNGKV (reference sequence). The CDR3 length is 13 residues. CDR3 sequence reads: CASSLLGAQAPLF. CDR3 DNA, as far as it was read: TGTGCCAGCAGCTTATTGGGGGCGCAGGCTCCGCTT.